This T cell receptor (beta chain) emerged from a study of blood T cell repertoires in COVID-19. Looking at the study overall: Samples taken during acute and convalescent COVID-19 were collected in the United States, Italy and Spain.

V was trimmed by 2 bases and J by 0 bases, leaving 11 bases between them. This CDR3 comprises 15 residues. CDR1 and CDR2 from the germline V gene are MNHNS and SASEGT. Authors' methods: Cell counts per sample came from amplifying reference gene primers. TCRdb's copy holds only in-frame clones and misses some; the assay was immunoSEQ multiplex PCR. The D gene and trimming were derived from the DNA, and the V and J assignments and clone size from that table. This sample has 55,000 to 80,000 clones, with around 90% found just once. The sequenced sample consisted of peripheral blood. The TCR was taken from a man aged 50 to 59 with acute or convalescent COVID-19. The chain carries TRBV6-1 and TRBJ2-7, with D unclear. DNA for the CDR3: TGTGCCAGCAGTGAATTCGGAGCCTCCTCCTACGAGCAGTACTTC. Translating it yields CASSEFGASSYEQYF.